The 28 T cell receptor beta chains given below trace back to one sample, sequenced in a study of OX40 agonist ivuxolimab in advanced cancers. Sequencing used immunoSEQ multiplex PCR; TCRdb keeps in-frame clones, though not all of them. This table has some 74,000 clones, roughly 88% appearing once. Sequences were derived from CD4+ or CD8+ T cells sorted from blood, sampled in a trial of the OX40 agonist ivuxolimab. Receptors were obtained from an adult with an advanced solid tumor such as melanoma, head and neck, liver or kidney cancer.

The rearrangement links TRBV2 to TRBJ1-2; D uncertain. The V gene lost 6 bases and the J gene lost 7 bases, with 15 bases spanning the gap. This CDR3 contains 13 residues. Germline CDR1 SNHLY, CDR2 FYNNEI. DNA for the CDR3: TGTGCCAGCAGCGGGCCCGGTAGTAGTGGCTACACCTTC. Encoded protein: CASSGPGSSGYTF. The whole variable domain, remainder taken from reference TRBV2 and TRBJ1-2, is EPEVTQTPSHQVTQMGQEVILRCVPISNHLYFYWYRQILGQKVEFLVSFYNNEISEKSEIFDDQFSVERPDGSNFTLKIRSTKLEDSAMYFCASSGPGSSGYTFGSGTRLTVV.

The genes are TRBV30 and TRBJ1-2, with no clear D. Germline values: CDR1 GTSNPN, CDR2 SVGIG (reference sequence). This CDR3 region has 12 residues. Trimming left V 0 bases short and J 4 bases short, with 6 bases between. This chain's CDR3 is CAWSVQFYGYTF. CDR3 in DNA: TGTGCCTGGAGTGTACAGTTCTATGGCTACACCTTC.

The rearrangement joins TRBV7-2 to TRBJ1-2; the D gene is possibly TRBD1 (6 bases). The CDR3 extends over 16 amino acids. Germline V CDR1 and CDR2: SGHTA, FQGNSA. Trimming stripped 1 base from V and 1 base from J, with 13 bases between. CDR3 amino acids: CASSLDGQLINYGYTF. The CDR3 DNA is TGTGCCAGCAGCTTAGATGGACAGTTGATTAACTATGGCTACACCTTC.

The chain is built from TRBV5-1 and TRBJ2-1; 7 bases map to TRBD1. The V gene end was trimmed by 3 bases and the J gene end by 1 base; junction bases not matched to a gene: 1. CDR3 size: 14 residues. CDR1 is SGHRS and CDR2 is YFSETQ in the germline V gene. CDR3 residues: CASSSGQSYNEQFF. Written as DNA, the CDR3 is TGCGCCAGCAGCTCGGGACAGTCCTACAATGAGCAGTTCTTC.

CDR3 coding DNA: TGTGCCAGCAGCCAAGAGTACGGGAGCAGCAATCAGCCCCAGCATTTT. This codes for CASSQEYGSSNQPQHF. V usage is TRBV7-9 and J usage is TRBJ1-5; D remains unclear. From germline, CDR1 is SEHNR and CDR2 FQNEAQ (reference sequence). The CDR3 runs 16 residues. With 5 bases removed from V and 1 base from J, the gap between germline ends came to 15 bases.

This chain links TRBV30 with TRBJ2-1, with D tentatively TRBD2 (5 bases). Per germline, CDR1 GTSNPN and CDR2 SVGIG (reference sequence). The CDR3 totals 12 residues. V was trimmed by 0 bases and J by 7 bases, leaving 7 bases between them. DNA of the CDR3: TGTGCCTGGAGTGTACGGGGAAATGAGCAGTTCTTC. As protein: CAWSVRGNEQFF.

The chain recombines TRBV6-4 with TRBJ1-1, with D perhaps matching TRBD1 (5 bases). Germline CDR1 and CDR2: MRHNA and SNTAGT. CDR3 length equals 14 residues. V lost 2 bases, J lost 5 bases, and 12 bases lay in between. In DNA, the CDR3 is TGTGCCAGCAGTGACACGAGTTGGGGGACTGAAGCTTTCTTT. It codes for CASSDTSWGTEAFF.

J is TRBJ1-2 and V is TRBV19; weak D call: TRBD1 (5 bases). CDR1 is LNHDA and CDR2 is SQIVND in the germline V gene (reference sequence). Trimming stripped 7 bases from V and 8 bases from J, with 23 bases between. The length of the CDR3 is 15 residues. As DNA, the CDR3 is TGTGCCAGTACGTCGCACAGGAGCTCTTCTGGCGGCTACACCTTC. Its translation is CASTSHRSSSGGYTF.

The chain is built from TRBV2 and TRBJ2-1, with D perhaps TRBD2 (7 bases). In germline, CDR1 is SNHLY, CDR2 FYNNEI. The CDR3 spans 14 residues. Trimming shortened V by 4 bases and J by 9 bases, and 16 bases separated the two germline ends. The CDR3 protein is CASSGEGGGGEQFF. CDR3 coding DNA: TGTGCCAGCAGTGGGGAAGGGGGGGGCGGTGAGCAGTTCTTC.

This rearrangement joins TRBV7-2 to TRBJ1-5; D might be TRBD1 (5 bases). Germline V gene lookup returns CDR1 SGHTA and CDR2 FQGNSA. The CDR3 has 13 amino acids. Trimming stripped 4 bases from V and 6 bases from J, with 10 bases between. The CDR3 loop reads CASSSPGRQPQHF. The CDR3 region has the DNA TGTGCCAGCAGCTCGCCGGGGCGTCAGCCCCAGCATTTT.

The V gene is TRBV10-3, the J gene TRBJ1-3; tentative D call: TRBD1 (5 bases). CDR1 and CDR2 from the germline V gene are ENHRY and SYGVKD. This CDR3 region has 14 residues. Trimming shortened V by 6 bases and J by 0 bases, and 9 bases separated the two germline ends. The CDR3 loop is CAIRQAHSGNTIYF. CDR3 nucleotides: TGTGCCATCAGACAGGCTCACTCTGGAAACACCATATATTTT.

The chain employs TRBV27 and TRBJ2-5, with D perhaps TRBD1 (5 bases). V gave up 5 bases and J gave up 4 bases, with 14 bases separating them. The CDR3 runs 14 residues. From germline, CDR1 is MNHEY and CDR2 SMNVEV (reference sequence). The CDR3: CASSPQGFRETQYF. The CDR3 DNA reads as TGTGCCAGCAGTCCGCAGGGTTTTCGAGAGACCCAGTACTTC.

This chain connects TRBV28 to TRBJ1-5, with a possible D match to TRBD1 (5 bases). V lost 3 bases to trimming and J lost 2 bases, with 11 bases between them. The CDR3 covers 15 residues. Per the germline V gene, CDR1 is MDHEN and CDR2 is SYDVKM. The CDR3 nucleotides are TGTGCCAGCAGTTTGCCGGGGGTGGGCAATCAGCCCCAGCATTTT. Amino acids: CASSLPGVGNQPQHF.

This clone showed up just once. CDR3 sequence: CASSLPTGTTTDTQYF. CDR3 bases: TGTGCCAGCAGCCTACCTACCGGGACTACCACAGATACGCAGTATTTT. The rearrangement uses TRBV5-4 and TRBJ2-3, with 7 bases fitting TRBD2. The CDR3 has 16 amino acids. Trimming cost V 4 bases and J 2 bases; bases outside gene matches: 10. The germline V gene has CDR1 SGHNT and CDR2 YYREEE (reference sequence).

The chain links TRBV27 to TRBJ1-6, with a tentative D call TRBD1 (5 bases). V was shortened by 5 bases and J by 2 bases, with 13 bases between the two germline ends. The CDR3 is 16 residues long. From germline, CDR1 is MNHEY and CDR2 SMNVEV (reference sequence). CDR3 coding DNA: TGTGCCAGCAGTAAACGAAGGGGTACCTATAATTCACCCCTCCACTTT. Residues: CASSKRRGTYNSPLHF.

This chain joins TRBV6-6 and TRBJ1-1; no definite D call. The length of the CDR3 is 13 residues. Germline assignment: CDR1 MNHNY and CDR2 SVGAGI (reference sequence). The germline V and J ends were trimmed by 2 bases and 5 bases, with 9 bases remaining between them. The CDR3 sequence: CASSYKTVTEAFF. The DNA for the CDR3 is TGTGCCAGCAGTTACAAAACAGTTACTGAAGCTTTCTTT.

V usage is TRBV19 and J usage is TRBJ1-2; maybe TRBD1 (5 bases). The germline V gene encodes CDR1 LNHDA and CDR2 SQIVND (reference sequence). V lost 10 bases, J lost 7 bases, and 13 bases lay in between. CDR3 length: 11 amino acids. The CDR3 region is CATEEGLGYTF. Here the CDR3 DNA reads TGTGCCACCGAGGAGGGGCTTGGCTACACCTTC.

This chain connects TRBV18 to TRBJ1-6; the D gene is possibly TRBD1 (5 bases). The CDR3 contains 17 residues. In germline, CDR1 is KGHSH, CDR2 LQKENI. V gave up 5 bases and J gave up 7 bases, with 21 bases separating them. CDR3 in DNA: TGTGCCAGCTCATGGGGCGTGGTCAGTACGAGGAATTCACCCCTCCACTTT. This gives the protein CASSWGVVSTRNSPLHF.

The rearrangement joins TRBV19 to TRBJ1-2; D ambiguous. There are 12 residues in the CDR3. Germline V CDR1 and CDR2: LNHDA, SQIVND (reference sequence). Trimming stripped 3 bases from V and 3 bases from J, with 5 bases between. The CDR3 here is CASSIVDYGYTF. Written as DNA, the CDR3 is TGTGCCAGTAGTATCGTGGACTATGGCTACACCTTC.

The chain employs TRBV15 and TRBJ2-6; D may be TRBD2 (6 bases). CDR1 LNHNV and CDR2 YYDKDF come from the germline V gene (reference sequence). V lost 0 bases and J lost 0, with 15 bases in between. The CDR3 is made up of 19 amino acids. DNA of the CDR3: TGTGCCACCAGCAGAGATGGCTCCCGGGGGACCTCTGGGGCCAACGTCCTGACTTTC. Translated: CATSRDGSRGTSGANVLTF.

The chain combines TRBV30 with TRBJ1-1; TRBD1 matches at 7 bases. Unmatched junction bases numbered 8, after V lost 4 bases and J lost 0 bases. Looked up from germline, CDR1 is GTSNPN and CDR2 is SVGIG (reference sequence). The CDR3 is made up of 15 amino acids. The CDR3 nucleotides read TGTGCCTGGATGGGACAGCTTTTTATGAACACTGAAGCTTTCTTT. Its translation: CAWMGQLFMNTEAFF.

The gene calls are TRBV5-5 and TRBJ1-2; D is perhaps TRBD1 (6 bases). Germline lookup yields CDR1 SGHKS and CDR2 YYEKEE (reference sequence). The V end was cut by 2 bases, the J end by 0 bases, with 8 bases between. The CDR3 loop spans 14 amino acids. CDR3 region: CASSLAGANYGYTF. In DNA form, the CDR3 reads TGTGCCAGCAGCTTAGCAGGGGCTAACTATGGCTACACCTTC.

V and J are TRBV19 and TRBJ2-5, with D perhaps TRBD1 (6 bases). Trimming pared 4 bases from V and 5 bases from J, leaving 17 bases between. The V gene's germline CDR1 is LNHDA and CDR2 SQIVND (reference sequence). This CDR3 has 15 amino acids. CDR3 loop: CASSKTGIGVETQYF. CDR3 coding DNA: TGTGCCAGTAGTAAGACAGGCATTGGGGTTGAGACCCAGTACTTC.

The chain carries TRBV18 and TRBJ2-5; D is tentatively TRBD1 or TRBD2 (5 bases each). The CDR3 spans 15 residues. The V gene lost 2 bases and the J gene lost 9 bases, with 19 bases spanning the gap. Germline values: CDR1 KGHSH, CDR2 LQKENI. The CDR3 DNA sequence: TGTGCCAGCTCACCAGATTCAGGGACGGTTGAATCCCAGTACTTC. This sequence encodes CASSPDSGTVESQYF.

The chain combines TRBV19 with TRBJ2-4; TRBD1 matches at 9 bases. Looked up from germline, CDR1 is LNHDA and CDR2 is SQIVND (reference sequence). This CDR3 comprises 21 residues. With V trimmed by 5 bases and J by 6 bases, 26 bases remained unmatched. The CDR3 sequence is CASSVGQGRFADIRVGNIQYF. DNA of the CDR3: TGTGCCAGTAGTGTGGGACAGGGACGTTTTGCGGACATTCGGGTTGGAAACATTCAGTACTTC.

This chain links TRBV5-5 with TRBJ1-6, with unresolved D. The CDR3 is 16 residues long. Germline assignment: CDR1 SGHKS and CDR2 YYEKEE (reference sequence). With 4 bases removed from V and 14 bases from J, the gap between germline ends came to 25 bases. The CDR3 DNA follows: TGTGCCAGCAGCCCACAATTATCAAGTCAGGCCATTGCCCTCCACTTT. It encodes CASSPQLSSQAIALHF.

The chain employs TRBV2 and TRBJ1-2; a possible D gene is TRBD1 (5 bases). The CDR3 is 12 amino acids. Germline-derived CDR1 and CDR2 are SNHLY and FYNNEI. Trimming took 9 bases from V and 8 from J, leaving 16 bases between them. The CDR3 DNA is TGTGCCAGGAGGGGTTCGCCCGGCGGCTACACCTTC. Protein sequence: CARRGSPGGYTF.

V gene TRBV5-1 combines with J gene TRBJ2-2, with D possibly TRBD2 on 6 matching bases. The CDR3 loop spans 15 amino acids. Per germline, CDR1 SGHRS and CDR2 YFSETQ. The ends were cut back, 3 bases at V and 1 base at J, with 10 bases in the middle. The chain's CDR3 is CASSSPGLNTGELFF. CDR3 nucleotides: TGCGCCAGCAGCTCCCCGGGACTGAACACCGGGGAGCTGTTTTTT.